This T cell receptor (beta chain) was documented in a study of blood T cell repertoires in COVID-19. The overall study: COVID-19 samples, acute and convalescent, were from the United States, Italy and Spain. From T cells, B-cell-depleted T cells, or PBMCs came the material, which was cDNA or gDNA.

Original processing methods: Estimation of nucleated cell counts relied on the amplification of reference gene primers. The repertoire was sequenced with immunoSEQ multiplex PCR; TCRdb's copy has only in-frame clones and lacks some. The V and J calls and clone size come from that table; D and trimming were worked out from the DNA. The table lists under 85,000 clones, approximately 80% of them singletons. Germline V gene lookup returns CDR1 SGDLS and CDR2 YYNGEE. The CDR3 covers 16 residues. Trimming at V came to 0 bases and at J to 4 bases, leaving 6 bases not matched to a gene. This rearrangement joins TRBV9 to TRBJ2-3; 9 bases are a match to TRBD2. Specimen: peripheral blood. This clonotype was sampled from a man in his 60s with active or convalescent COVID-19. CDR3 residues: CASSVGIGLASDTQYF. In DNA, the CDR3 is TGTGCCAGCAGCGTAGGGATAGGACTAGCGTCAGATACGCAGTATTTT.